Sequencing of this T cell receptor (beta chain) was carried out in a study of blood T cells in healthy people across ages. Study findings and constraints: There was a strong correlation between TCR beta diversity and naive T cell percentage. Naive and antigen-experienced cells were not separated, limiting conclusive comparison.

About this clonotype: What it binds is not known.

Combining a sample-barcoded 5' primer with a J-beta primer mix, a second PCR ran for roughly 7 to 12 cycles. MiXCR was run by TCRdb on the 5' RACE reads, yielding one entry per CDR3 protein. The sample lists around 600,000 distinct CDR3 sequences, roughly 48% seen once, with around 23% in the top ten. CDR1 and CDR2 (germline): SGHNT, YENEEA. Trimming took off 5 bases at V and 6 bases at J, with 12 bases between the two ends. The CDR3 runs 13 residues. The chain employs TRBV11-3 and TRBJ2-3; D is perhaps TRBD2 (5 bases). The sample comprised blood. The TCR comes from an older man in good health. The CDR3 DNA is TGTGCCAGCAGCCTCGGCTGGAGGGATACGCAGTATTTT. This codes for CASSLGWRDTQYF. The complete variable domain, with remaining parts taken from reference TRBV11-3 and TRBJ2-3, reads EAGVVQSPRYKIIEKKQPVAFWCNPISGHNTLYWYLQNLGQGPELLIRYENEEAVDDSQLPKDRFSAERLKGVDSTLKIQPAELGDSAVYLCASSLGWRDTQYFGPGTRLTVL.